A single sample is the source of the 8 T cell receptor beta chains below, sequenced in a study of blood T cells in healthy people across ages. Primers used in a second PCR of roughly 6 to 11 cycles were a sample-barcoded 5' primer and a J-beta primer mix. Each CDR3 protein gets one entry after TCRdb re-called the 5' RACE reads with MiXCR. The profile shows under 850,000 distinct CDR3 sequences, under 40% of them singletons. The material sequenced was blood. Source of these receptors: a man between 18 and 29 years old in good health.

The chain joins TRBV7-9 to TRBJ1-6, with D tentatively TRBD1 (5 bases). Trimming stripped 7 bases from V and 5 bases from J, with 12 bases between. The germline gives CDR1 SEHNR, CDR2 FQNEAQ (reference sequence). This CDR3 is 14 amino acids long. In DNA, the CDR3 is TGTGCCAGCACCACGGGGGTAAATAATTCACCCCTCCACTTT. This translates into CASTTGVNNSPLHF.

This clonotype occurred many times. This rearrangement joins TRBV6-2 or TRBV6-3 to TRBJ2-7, with a weak D call TRBD1 (6 bases). Germline values: CDR1 MNHEY, CDR2 SVGEGT. V lost 4 bases and J lost 3, with 13 bases in between. The CDR3 is made up of 14 amino acids. The CDR3 is CASSLSNRVYEQYF. The CDR3 nucleotides are TGTGCCAGCAGTTTGAGCAACAGGGTCTACGAGCAGTACTTC.

In this sample, this clonotype turned up many times. The chain has TRBV28 and TRBJ2-3; a weak D match, TRBD1 (5 bases). V lost 1 base and J lost 3, with 11 bases in between. From germline, CDR1 is MDHEN and CDR2 SYDVKM. This CDR3 has 15 residues. The CDR3 reads CASSLLQGQTDTQYF. As DNA, the CDR3 is TGTGCCAGCAGTTTATTGCAGGGCCAGACAGATACGCAGTATTTT.

The J gene is TRBJ2-5, the V gene TRBV7-2, with D unresolved. V lost 2 bases to trimming and J lost 1 base, with 5 bases between them. Germline V gives CDR1 SGHTA, CDR2 FQGNSA. The CDR3 spans 13 residues. This chain's CDR3 is CASSLMAQETQYF. CDR3 nucleotide sequence: TGTGCCAGCAGCTTAATGGCCCAAGAGACCCAGTACTTC.

This clonotype was seen more than once but under ten times. The junction departs from germline at one end; a sequencing error may be responsible. The genes are TRBV29-1 and TRBJ2-5; 11 positions agree with TRBD1. Per the germline V gene, CDR1 is SQVTM and CDR2 is ANQGSEA. The CDR3 contains 15 residues. CDR3 amino acids: CSAEPDRGRSETQYF. The DNA of the CDR3 is TGCAGCGCTGAACCGGACAGGGGGCGATCCGAGACCCAGTACTTC.

The V call is TRBV6-5, the J call TRBJ1-2; 7 nucleotides align to TRBD1. The germline gives CDR1 MNHEY, CDR2 SVGAGI. The CDR3 consists of 15 residues. V lost 5 bases to trimming and J lost 3 bases; unmatched junction nucleotides: 9. CDR3 nucleotides: TGTGCCAGCAGTCCCCCGGAACAGGGGTACTATGGCTACACCTTC. This sequence encodes CASSPPEQGYYGYTF.

This rearrangement joins TRBV20-1 to TRBJ1-2, with a weak D call TRBD1 (5 bases). The V end was cut by 0 bases, the J end by 5 bases, with 13 bases between. The CDR3 runs 14 residues. CDR1 is DFQATT, CDR2 SNEGSKA, per germline (reference sequence). CDR3 residues: CSARDPAEGYGYTF. The CDR3 region has the DNA TGCAGTGCTAGAGATCCCGCGGAGGGGTATGGCTACACCTTC.

The rearrangement uses TRBV29-1 and TRBJ1-2; D not resolved. The CDR3 sequence is 13 residues long. The V gene's germline CDR1 is SQVTM and CDR2 ANQGSEA. With 1 base removed from V and 6 bases from J, the gap between germline ends came to 12 bases. CDR3 DNA sequence: TGCAGCGTTGAAGGCCGGGCCTGGGATGGCTACACCTTC. Translation gives CSVEGRAWDGYTF.